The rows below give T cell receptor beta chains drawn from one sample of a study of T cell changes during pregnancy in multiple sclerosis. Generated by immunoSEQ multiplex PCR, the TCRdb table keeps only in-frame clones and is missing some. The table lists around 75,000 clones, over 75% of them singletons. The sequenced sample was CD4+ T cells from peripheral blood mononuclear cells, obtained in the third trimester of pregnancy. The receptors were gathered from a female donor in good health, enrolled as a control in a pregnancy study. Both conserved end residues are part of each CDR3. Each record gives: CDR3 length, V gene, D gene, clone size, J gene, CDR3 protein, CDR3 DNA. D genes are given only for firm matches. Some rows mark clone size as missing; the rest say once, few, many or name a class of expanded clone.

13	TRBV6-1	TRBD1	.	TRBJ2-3	CASSERGLDTQYF	TGTGCCAGCAGTGAAAGGGGGCTGGATACGCAGTATTTT
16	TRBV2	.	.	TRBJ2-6	CASSVRQSSGANVLTF	TGTGCCAGCAGTGTACGACAGAGCTCTGGGGCCAACGTCCTGACTTTC
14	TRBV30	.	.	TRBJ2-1	CALEHRSSYNEQFF	TGTGCCTTGGAACATCGGAGCTCCTACAATGAGCAGTTCTTC
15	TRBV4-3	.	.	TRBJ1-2	CASSHAGTIRYGYTF	TGCGCCAGCAGCCATGCAGGAACGATTCGGTATGGCTACACCTTC
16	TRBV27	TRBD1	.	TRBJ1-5	CASSNRLDRHNQPQHF	TGTGCCAGCAGTAACCGCTTGGACAGGCACAATCAGCCCCAGCATTTT
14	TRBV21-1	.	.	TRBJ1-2	CATDHRGTNAGYTF	TGTGCCACCGATCACAGGGGGACCAACGCTGGCTACACCTTC
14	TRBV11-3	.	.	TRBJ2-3	CASSLGPSVDTQYF	TGTGCCAGCAGCTTAGGTCCTAGCGTCGATACGCAGTATTTT
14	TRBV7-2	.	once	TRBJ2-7	CASSLADYSYEQYF	TGTGCCAGCAGCTTAGCTGACTACTCCTACGAGCAGTACTTC
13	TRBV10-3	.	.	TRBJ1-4	CAISESPDEKLFF	TGTGCCATCAGTGAGTCTCCAGATGAAAAACTGTTTTTT
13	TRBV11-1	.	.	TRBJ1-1	CASSLARGREAFF	TGTGCCAGCAGCTTAGCGCGGGGCCGGGAAGCTTTCTTT
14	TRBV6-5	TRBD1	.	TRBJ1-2	CASSRDRANYGYTF	TGTGCCAGCAGTCGGGACAGAGCTAACTATGGCTACACCTTC
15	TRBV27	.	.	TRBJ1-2	CASSILPASSRGYTF	TGTGCCAGCAGCATCCTACCGGCTAGCTCTCGTGGCTACACCTTC
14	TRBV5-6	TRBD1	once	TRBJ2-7	CASDGGQGTYEQYF	TGTGCCAGCGATGGCGGACAGGGGACCTACGAGCAGTACTTC
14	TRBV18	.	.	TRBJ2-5	CASSSQTRGETQYF	TGTGCCAGCTCATCCCAGACCCGAGGGGAGACCCAGTACTTC
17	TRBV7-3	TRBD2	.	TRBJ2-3	CASSLRIAGSSGDTQYF	TGTGCCAGCAGCTTAAGGATAGCGGGGTCTTCCGGAGATACGCAGTATTTT
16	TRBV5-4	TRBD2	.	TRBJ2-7	CASSPSLAGGTYEQYF	TGTGCCAGCAGCCCGAGTCTAGCGGGGGGGACCTACGAGCAGTACTTC
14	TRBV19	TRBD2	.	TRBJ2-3	CASSKTSSGPGKYF	TGTGCCAGTAGCAAAACTTCTAGCGGGCCGGGGAAGTATTTT
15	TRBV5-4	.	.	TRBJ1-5	CASSKSPGLYQPQHF	TGTGCCAGCAGCAAATCTCCAGGGCTCTATCAGCCCCAGCATTTT
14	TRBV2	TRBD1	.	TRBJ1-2	CASREGTGNYGYTF	TGTGCCAGCAGAGAAGGGACAGGGAACTATGGCTACACCTTC
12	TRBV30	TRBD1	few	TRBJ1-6	CAGDRENSPLHF	TGTGCCGGGGACAGGGAGAATTCACCCCTCCACTTT
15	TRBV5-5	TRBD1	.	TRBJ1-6	CASSQGTAYNSPLHF	TGTGCCAGCAGTCAAGGGACAGCCTATAATTCACCCCTCCACTTT
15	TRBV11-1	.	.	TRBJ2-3	CASSRRQGGTDTQYF	TGTGCCAGCAGCCGGAGACAGGGAGGAACAGATACGCAGTATTTT
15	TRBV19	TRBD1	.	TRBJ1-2	CASSLQGDRDYGYTF	TGTGCCAGTAGTCTCCAAGGGGACAGGGACTATGGCTACACCTTC
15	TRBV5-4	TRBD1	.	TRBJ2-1	CASSSGWTGKDEQFF	TGTGCCAGCAGTTCTGGGTGGACAGGGAAGGATGAGCAGTTCTTC
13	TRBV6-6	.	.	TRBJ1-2	CASSLRENYGYTF	TGTGCCAGCAGTCTCCGGGAGAACTATGGCTACACCTTC
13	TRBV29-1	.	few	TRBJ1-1	CSVSWTRGTEAFF	TGCAGCGTTTCTTGGACCCGGGGCACTGAAGCTTTCTTT
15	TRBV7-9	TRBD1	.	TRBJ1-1	CASSFDRVVGTEAFF	TGTGCCAGCAGCTTCGACAGGGTAGTTGGCACTGAAGCTTTCTTT
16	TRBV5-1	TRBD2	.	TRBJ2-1	CASSWTSGGLYNEQFF	TGCGCCAGCAGCTGGACTAGCGGGGGCCTCTACAATGAGCAGTTCTTC
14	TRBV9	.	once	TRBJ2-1	CASSPLTDYNEQFF	TGTGCCAGCAGCCCTTTGACTGATTACAATGAGCAGTTCTTC
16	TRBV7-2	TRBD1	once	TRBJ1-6	CASSLGGQANNSPLHF	TGTGCCAGCAGCTTGGGGGGACAGGCCAATAATTCACCCCTCCACTTT
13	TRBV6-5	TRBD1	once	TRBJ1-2	CASSYSRGPGYTF	TGTGCCAGCAGTTACTCCAGGGGGCCTGGCTACACCTTC
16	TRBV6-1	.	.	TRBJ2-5	CASSEWGPTLQETQYF	TGTGCCAGCAGTGAATGGGGCCCAACTTTGCAAGAGACCCAGTACTTC
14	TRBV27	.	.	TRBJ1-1	CASSLRGQNTEAFF	TGTGCCAGCAGTCTCAGGGGCCAGAACACTGAAGCTTTCTTT
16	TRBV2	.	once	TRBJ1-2	CASTGGTGRTNYGYTF	TGTGCCAGCACGGGAGGTACGGGGAGAACTAACTATGGCTACACCTTC
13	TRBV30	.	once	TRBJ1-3	CAWRTFSGNTIYF	TGTGCCTGGAGGACTTTCTCTGGAAACACCATATATTTT
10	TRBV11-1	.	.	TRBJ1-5	CAVNPESQHF	TGTGCCGTCAACCCCGAGTCCCAGCATTTT
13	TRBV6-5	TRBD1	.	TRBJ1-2	CASSPSGGDGYTF	TGTGCCAGCAGTCCCTCAGGGGGAGATGGCTACACCTTC
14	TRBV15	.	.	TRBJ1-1	CATSRAERAVEAFF	TGTGCCACCAGCAGAGCCGAGAGGGCAGTTGAAGCTTTCTTT
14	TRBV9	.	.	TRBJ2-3	CASSVASHVDTQYF	TGTGCCAGCAGCGTAGCTAGCCACGTAGATACGCAGTATTTT
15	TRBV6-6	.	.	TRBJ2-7	CASSTLFTLAYEQYF	TGTGCCAGCAGTACCTTGTTTACTCTGGCCTACGAGCAGTACTTC
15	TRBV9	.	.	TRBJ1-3	CASSAQAIMGNTIYF	TGTGCCAGCAGCGCACAGGCTATTATGGGAAACACCATATATTTT
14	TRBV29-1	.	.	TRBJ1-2	CSVANFGGYYGYTF	TGCAGCGTTGCTAATTTTGGGGGGTACTATGGCTACACCTTC
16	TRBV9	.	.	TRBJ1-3	CASSPATGFSGNTIYF	TGTGCCAGCAGCCCAGCTACAGGGTTCTCTGGAAACACCATATATTTT
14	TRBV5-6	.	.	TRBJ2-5	CASMAGLNQETQYF	TGTGCCAGCATGGCGGGACTTAACCAAGAGACCCAGTACTTC
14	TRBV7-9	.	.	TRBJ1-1	CASSLDQGNTEAFF	TGTGCCAGCAGCTTAGATCAGGGAAACACTGAAGCTTTCTTT
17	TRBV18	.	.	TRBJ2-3	CASSPGIQGLGTDTQYF	TGTGCCAGCTCACCAGGAATACAGGGCTTAGGCACAGATACGCAGTATTTT
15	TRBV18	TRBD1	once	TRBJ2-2	CASSIGQGRTGELFF	TGTGCCAGCTCAATCGGACAGGGGCGGACCGGGGAGCTGTTTTTT